Each of the 23 T cell receptor beta chains below was sequenced from the same sample in a study of cytomegalovirus exposure and HLA in healthy donors. The protocol was immunoSEQ multiplex PCR, while the TCRdb copy is restricted to in-frame clones and leaves out a portion. The repertoire holds about 74,000 clones, with about 93% as singletons. What was sequenced was PBMCs. These receptors originate from a man younger than 30 in good health and CMV-seropositive.

The V gene is TRBV19, the J gene TRBJ2-1, with 8 bases matching TRBD2. CDR1 and CDR2 (germline): LNHDA, SQIVND (reference sequence). The CDR3 is 15 amino acids. With 3 bases clipped from V and 3 bases from J, the junction kept 4 bases outside the gene matches. This CDR3 is CASSIALADYNEQFF. The CDR3 DNA is TGTGCCAGTAGTATCGCACTAGCGGACTACAATGAGCAGTTCTTC.

In this sample, this clone turned up once. V usage is TRBV5-5 and J usage is TRBJ2-1, with TRBD1 identical over 10 bases. The V and J ends lost 4 bases and 9 bases, in that order; junction bases with no gene match: 1. This CDR3 comprises 12 residues. CDR1 is SGHKS and CDR2 is YYEKEE in the germline V gene (reference sequence). CDR3 amino acids: CASSGTGVEQFF. In DNA form, the CDR3 reads TGTGCCAGCAGCGGGACAGGGGTTGAGCAGTTCTTC. Full variable domain (outside the CDR3, taken from reference TRBV5-5 and TRBJ2-1): DAGVTQSPTHLIKTRGQQVTLRCSPISGHKSVSWYQQVLGQGPQFIFQYYEKEERGRGNFPDRFSARQFPNYSSELNVNALLLGDSALYLCASSGTGVEQFFGPGTRLTVL.

The chain recombines TRBV4-1 with TRBJ1-1; no reliable D call. The CDR3 loop spans 18 amino acids. Deletions cut 1 base from V and 5 bases from J, with 23 bases between. CDR1 MGHRA and CDR2 YSYEKL come from the germline V gene. CDR3 region: CASSQGLRRPERGTEAFF. Here the CDR3 DNA reads TGCGCCAGCAGCCAAGGCCTACGGCGACCCGAACGAGGTACTGAAGCTTTCTTT.

The chain employs TRBV6-5 and TRBJ2-7, with 9 positions matching TRBD2. The germline V gene has CDR1 MNHEY and CDR2 SVGAGI. After removal of 6 bases from V and 6 bases from J, the junction contained 12 bases not matched to a gene. The CDR3 totals 15 residues. The CDR3 is CASRVSGAGGGEQYF. The CDR3 DNA is TGTGCCAGCAGGGTTTCGGGAGCGGGAGGCGGCGAGCAGTACTTC.

V is TRBV6-5 and J is TRBJ2-1; 9 positions match TRBD2. Trimming removed 7 bases from V and 4 bases from J; junction bases left unmatched: 8. This CDR3 spans 15 amino acids. Germline CDR1 MNHEY, CDR2 SVGAGI. The chain's CDR3 is CASTPGLASYNEQFF. Here the CDR3 DNA reads TGTGCCAGCACCCCTGGACTAGCGAGTTACAATGAGCAGTTCTTC.

The chain recombines TRBV28 with TRBJ2-5; D might be TRBD1 (5 bases). The CDR3 covers 13 residues. Deletions cut 4 bases from V and 8 bases from J, with 14 bases between. Germline lookup yields CDR1 MDHEN and CDR2 SYDVKM. CDR3 sequence: CASSYLTEETQYF. CDR3 coding DNA: TGTGCCAGCAGTTATCTGACAGAGGAAACCCAGTACTTC. The entire variable domain, with the rest obtained from reference TRBV28 and TRBJ2-5, is as follows: DVKVTQSSRYLVKRTGEKVFLECVQDMDHENMFWYRQDPGLGLRLIYFSYDVKMKEKGDIPEGYSVSREKKERFSLILESASTNQTSMYLCASSYLTEETQYFGPGTRLLVL.

J is TRBJ2-7 and V is TRBV7-2, with D possibly being TRBD2 (6 bases). Germline CDR1 and CDR2: SGHTA and FQGNSA. With 4 bases removed from V and 6 bases from J, the gap between germline ends came to 10 bases. CDR3 length: 12 amino acids. The CDR3 DNA follows: TGTGCCAGCAGCTGGGGGGAAGGCGAGCAGTACTTC. Its translation: CASSWGEGEQYF.

The V and J genes are TRBV9 and TRBJ2-7, with D unclear. V lost 0 bases to trimming and J lost 2 bases, with 12 bases between them. Germline assignment: CDR1 SGDLS and CDR2 YYNGEE. This CDR3 comprises 15 residues. The chain's CDR3 is CASSVEWASTYEQYF. CDR3 coding DNA: TGTGCCAGCAGCGTAGAGTGGGCCTCTACCTACGAGCAGTACTTC. Using reference TRBV9 and TRBJ2-7 for the parts outside the CDR3, the full variable domain is DSGVTQTPKHLITATGQRVTLRCSPRSGDLSVYWYQQSLDQGLQFLIQYYNGEERAKGNILERFSAQQFPDLHSELNLSSLELGDSALYFCASSVEWASTYEQYFGPGTRLTVT.

The chain couples TRBV28 to TRBJ2-2; 10 bases line up with TRBD2. Looked up from germline, CDR1 is MDHEN and CDR2 is SYDVKM. The CDR3 is 15 amino acids. V gave up 6 bases and J gave up 5 bases; unmatched junction bases: 6. The CDR3 nucleotides read TGTGCCAGCAGAACCGGGACTAGCGAGACCGGGGAGCTGTTTTTT. Amino acids: CASRTGTSETGELFF.

The chain has TRBV28 and TRBJ2-7; 13 nucleotides align to TRBD2. The CDR3 is 15 residues long. Losses at the gene ends were 7 bases for V and 4 bases for J; bases not matched to a gene: 7. Germline CDR1 is MDHEN and CDR2 is SYDVKM. The CDR3 DNA is TGTGCCAGCACCTTGACTAGCGGGAGGAAATACGAGCAGTACTTC. Protein: CASTLTSGRKYEQYF.

The rearrangement links TRBV9 to TRBJ1-2; 7 nucleotides match TRBD1. CDR1 and CDR2 (germline): SGDLS, YYNGEE. J lost 6 bases, V lost 5 bases, and 10 bases had no gene match. The CDR3 is made up of 14 amino acids. The CDR3 DNA is TGTGCCAGCAGTTTCAAAGGGACAGAGGATGGCTACACCTTC. Residues: CASSFKGTEDGYTF.

The chain couples TRBV7-9 to TRBJ2-1, with 10 bases aligning to TRBD1. The germline V gene has CDR1 SEHNR and CDR2 FQNEAQ (reference sequence). The CDR3 is 15 amino acids. The V and J ends lost 2 bases and 9 bases, in that order; junction bases with no gene match: 7. The CDR3 loop reads CASSLWGQGPPEQFF. Here the CDR3 DNA reads TGTGCCAGCAGCTTATGGGGACAGGGGCCCCCTGAGCAGTTCTTC.

The chain has TRBV5-1 and TRBJ1-1, with D possibly matching TRBD1 (5 bases). The CDR3 has 16 amino acids. The germline CDR1 and CDR2 sequences are SGHRS and YFSETQ. V lost 4 bases and J lost 5, with 21 bases in between. The CDR3 region has the DNA TGCGCCAGCAGCCCTGGGAGGGACGTGAAGGTGACTGAAGCTTTCTTT. This gives the protein CASSPGRDVKVTEAFF.

V and J are TRBV27 and TRBJ2-5; D possibly corresponds to TRBD1 (6 bases). CDR1 MNHEY and CDR2 SMNVEV come from the germline V gene (reference sequence). The CDR3 runs 15 residues. Trimming shortened V by 8 bases and J by 1 base, and 17 bases separated the two germline ends. CDR3 protein: CASRLQGSAQETQYF. As DNA, the CDR3 is TGTGCCAGCCGACTCCAGGGGTCCGCCCAAGAGACCCAGTACTTC.

This clone has a handful of counts. V gene TRBV11-2 combines with J gene TRBJ2-1; TRBD2 agrees at 13 bases. This CDR3 is built from 16 residues. The ends lost 5 bases at V and 10 bases at J; junction bases unmatched: 11. Germline V gene data show CDR1 as SGHAT and CDR2 as FQNNGV. Here the CDR3 DNA reads TGTGCCAGCAGCCCCCCCACTAGCGGGAGGGACTCGGAGCAGTTCTTC. Encoded protein: CASSPPTSGRDSEQFF.

The V gene is TRBV4-1, the J gene TRBJ2-2; 7 bases are a match to TRBD1. With 5 bases clipped from V and 5 bases from J, the junction kept 14 bases outside the gene matches. The CDR3 is 17 residues long. Germline V gives CDR1 MGHRA, CDR2 YSYEKL. The DNA of the CDR3 is TGCGCCAGCAGCTACCGGTCCGGGACAGACGGAACCGGGGAGCTGTTTTTT. This codes for CASSYRSGTDGTGELFF.

The CDR3 here is CASTSTPGRGDYGYTF. The CDR3 DNA is TGTGCCAGCACCTCAACTCCGGGCAGGGGGGACTATGGCTACACCTTC. The chain couples TRBV2 to TRBJ1-2; 7 nucleotides match TRBD1. CDR3 length: 16 residues. Germline CDR1 is SNHLY and CDR2 is FYNNEI. After removal of 7 bases from V and 3 bases from J, the junction contained 14 bases not matched to a gene.

The rearrangement links TRBV28 to TRBJ2-1; TRBD2 is a possible D gene (7 bases). The CDR3 is made up of 16 amino acids. Trimming removed 5 bases at V and 8 bases at J, with 22 bases between. CDR1 and CDR2 (germline): MDHEN, SYDVKM. CDR3 bases: TGTGCCAGCAGTCTCCCAGGGGAGGGCCGGGACCATGAGCAGTTCTTC. Protein sequence: CASSLPGEGRDHEQFF.

The chain joins TRBV5-5 to TRBJ2-5; unclear D gene. V was trimmed by 2 bases and J by 2 bases, leaving 7 bases between them. In germline, CDR1 is SGHKS, CDR2 YYEKEE (reference sequence). This CDR3 is built from 13 residues. The CDR3 region is CASSLLRQETQYF. The DNA of the CDR3 is TGTGCCAGCAGCTTACTGCGACAAGAGACCCAGTACTTC.

The chain has TRBV5-4 and TRBJ2-2; 10 bases map to TRBD2. Germline-derived CDR1 and CDR2 are SGHNT and YYREEE (reference sequence). After removal of 6 bases from V and 0 bases from J, the junction contained 8 bases not matched to a gene. This CDR3 has 17 amino acids. In DNA, the CDR3 is TGTGCCAGCACCACTAGCGGGGCCGAATCGAACACCGGGGAGCTGTTTTTT. It specifies CASTTSGAESNTGELFF.

V usage is TRBV2 and J usage is TRBJ2-3; 7 bases map to TRBD1. The CDR3 contains 13 residues. Per germline, CDR1 SNHLY and CDR2 FYNNEI. Germline trimming cut 11 bases from V and 0 bases from J; bases unmatched to any gene: 5. The DNA for the CDR3 is TGTGCCCGAGGACAGGCGAGCACAGATACGCAGTATTTT. Protein sequence: CARGQASTDTQYF. The complete variable domain, with remaining parts taken from reference TRBV2 and TRBJ2-3, reads EPEVTQTPSHQVTQMGQEVILRCVPISNHLYFYWYRQILGQKVEFLVSFYNNEISEKSEIFDDQFSVERPDGSNFTLKIRSTKLEDSAMYFCARGQASTDTQYFGPGTRLTVL.

The chain uses TRBV18 and TRBJ2-7; TRBD2 agrees at 7 bases. The CDR3 runs to 15 residues. The germline CDR1 and CDR2 sequences are KGHSH and LQKENI. Trimming took 3 bases from V and 4 from J; bases not matched to a gene: 9. Written as DNA, the CDR3 is TGTGCCAGCTCACCTAGCGTGGGGAGGGGTTACGAGCAGTACTTC. Encoded protein: CASSPSVGRGYEQYF.

This clone was seen a few times. J is TRBJ1-1 and V is TRBV30; D gene unclear. The V gene lost 4 bases and the J gene lost 1 base, with 7 bases spanning the gap. Germline CDR1 and CDR2: GTSNPN and SVGIG (reference sequence). CDR3 size: 12 residues. The CDR3 nucleotides read TGTGCCTGGATCTGGCAGAACACTGAAGCTTTCTTT. It codes for CAWIWQNTEAFF.